Sequencing of this TCR beta chain was carried out in a study of T cells in Graves' hyperthyroidism and ophthalmopathy (dated by TCRdb to the late 2010s). Regarding the complete study: Peripheral blood samples were taken at the time of initial diagnosis, prior to any treatment. A discovery cohort of about a hundred patients, roughly 43 with Graves' ophthalmopathy and approximately 60 with stable Graves' hyperthyroidism, was used to find distinguishing TCR V-J signatures. Prospective prediction of ophthalmopathy was tested in an independent validation cohort of fewer than 20 hyperthyroidism patients and 17 patients who later progressed to ophthalmopathy. The approximately 100 discovery patients were randomly divided into training and test sets at a 7:3 ratio. The study also compared thyroid tissue and blood T-cell repertoires from 6 or 7 Graves' hyperthyroidism patients. Once sampling was done, hyperthyroidism patients were given methimazole at a starting dose of 30 mg daily, whereas ophthalmopathy patients were given high-dose intravenous methylprednisolone. The paper describes TCR Vbeta CDR3 sequencing of about 140 peripheral blood samples, made up of about 41 ophthalmopathy patients, roughly 72 hyperthyroidism patients and about 17 progressor patients. Broad study findings and their caveats: Blood samples also contained most of the expanded thyroid clonotypes (frequency above 0.001), which suggests that blood repertoires may reflect thyroid immune responses. A model built on a 13 V-J signature distinguished ophthalmopathy from stable hyperthyroidism, reaching 87.88% sensitivity and about 81% specificity in cross-validation and 80%/75% in testing. Sample size was not statistically predetermined, and blinding of investigators to group allocation was not performed. During validation, the model predicted progression to ophthalmopathy a median of approximately 6.5 months ahead of onset, with 60% to 71% sensitivity and under 85% specificity.

Amplification of TCR beta CDR3 regions was carried out from RNA transcripts. For the first round of RT-PCR on the TCR CDR3, the HTBI primer set was used together with the Qiagen OneStep RT-PCR kit. The libraries were constructed in a second round of multiplex PCR and then size-selected and purified. The libraries were sequenced on an Illumina HiSeq2000 using paired-end 100 bp reads. Per the source publication's procedure: SOAPnuke was used to process the raw data, throwing out any read that contained adapters or uncalled bases, had a mean Phred below 15, or lacked an exact constant-primer or identifier match. COPE v1.2.5 was used to merge high-quality paired reads, and clonotypes were defined as unique nucleotide sequences. Clonotypes were aligned to IMGT TRBV, TRBD and TRBJ reference segments using MiTCR v1.1. Only V-J combinations with frequency above 0.0001, covering 99% to 99.2% of repertoires, were analysed. The TCS score was defined as F50 (clonal expansion) divided by E x V (chaos), with BLOSUM62-based TCRdist calculated between CDR3 peptides within each V-J. Welch's t-statistics and random forest reduced fewer than 600 V-J features to under 15, which were used in a naive Bayes classifier (R e1071). Using fastp trimming at Q25 and MiXCR clonotype assembly, TCRdb reanalyzed the public sequencing data and kept in-frame beta chains. Here each entry gathers all rows of one CDR3 protein and keeps the most common genes and DNA. These V and J calls derive from TCRdb rather than the authors' analysis. The sample has some 570,000 distinct CDR3 sequences on record, 13% to 15% of them singletons. Of the sample, 7% to 9% is held by the ten largest clones.

Ophthalmopathy patients had moderately to severely active disease, Clinical Activity Score of at least 3, NOSPECS grade of at least 4, and duration under 3 months. The study excluded patients with uncontrolled infections, other autoimmune diseases, pregnancy or lactation. Diagnoses relied on clinical symptoms, serum thyroxine and TRAb, thyroid ultrasound and orbital computed tomography. PBMCs were isolated from about 9.1 ml of fresh peripheral blood by Ficoll-Paque density gradient centrifugation. Total RNA was extracted using Trizol reagent, and RNA quality was assessed on an Agilent 2100 Bioanalyzer. Points on this clonotype: The antigen it recognizes is unknown. Relative to the germline gene, one junction end is altered; a read error may explain this.

CDR3 length: 15 amino acids, cysteine to phenylalanine. The sequence is cut down to CDR3 DNA, 45 bases in frame from base 1. The germline V gene (reference sequence) gives CDR1 as LNHDA and CDR2 as SQIVND. Specimen: blood. The chain uses TRBV19 and TRBJ2-2; 10 bases in the middle match TRBD1. This TCR was recovered from a woman aged 18-29 years with Graves' ophthalmopathy. This receptor has the CDR3 CASRRTGGGTGELLF. The DNA reads TGTGCCAGTAGAAGGACAGGGGGAGGCACCGGGGAGCTGCTTTTT.